This entry lists 20 T cell receptor beta chains sequenced from one sample in a study of OX40 agonist ivuxolimab in advanced cancers. The repertoire was sequenced with immunoSEQ multiplex PCR; TCRdb's copy has only in-frame clones and lacks some. This sample has 73,000 or so clones; 90% to 95% occur once, and the top ten carry 0.4% to 0.5%. Sequencing was performed on CD4+ or CD8+ T cells sorted from blood, taken in a trial of the OX40 agonist ivuxolimab. Source of these receptors: an adult with an advanced solid tumor such as melanoma, head and neck, liver or kidney cancer.

The rearrangement uses TRBV6-4 and TRBJ2-5; D might be TRBD2 (6 bases). V lost 4 bases to trimming and J lost 7 bases, with 22 bases between them. Per germline, CDR1 MRHNA and CDR2 SNTAGT. The CDR3 length is 16 residues. CDR3 sequence reads: CASSGPRDPGEGTQYF. The CDR3 DNA is TGTGCCAGCAGTGGGCCGCGGGACCCCGGAGAAGGGACCCAGTACTTC.

The gene calls are TRBV9 and TRBJ2-7, with TRBD2 as a possible D gene (5 bases). The germline CDR1 and CDR2 sequences are SGDLS and YYNGEE. The CDR3 runs 15 residues. V was shortened by 4 bases and J by 5 bases, with 19 bases between the two germline ends. Written as DNA, the CDR3 is TGTGCCAGCAGCACCGGAGGTGCAGGCCACCACGAGCAGTACTTC. Translating gives CASSTGGAGHHEQYF.

This clone was seen only once. The chain uses TRBV7-2 and TRBJ2-5; D unclear. This CDR3 comprises 12 residues. Germline CDR1 SGHTA, CDR2 FQGNSA. V shed 3 bases and J shed 2 bases, with 4 bases lying between them. CDR3 loop: CASSLTQETQYF. The CDR3 coding sequence is TGTGCCAGCAGCTTGACTCAAGAGACCCAGTACTTC.

The chain combines TRBV7-9 with TRBJ2-5, with D possibly TRBD1 on 6 matching bases. The CDR3 sequence is 15 residues long. Germline V gene sequence: CDR1 SEHNR, CDR2 FQNEAQ (reference sequence). Trimming left V 1 base short and J 7 bases short, with 16 bases between. The CDR3 here is CASSLGGTLPSTQYF. The CDR3 DNA is TGTGCCAGCAGCTTAGGGGGGACACTCCCTTCGACCCAGTACTTC.

The chain couples TRBV6-5 to TRBJ1-1; D call uncertain. Per the germline V gene, CDR1 is MNHEY and CDR2 is SVGAGI. Trimming removed 6 bases from V and 4 bases from J, with 12 bases in between. CDR3 length: 13 residues. The CDR3 nucleotides are TGTGCCAGCAGCCGGATCGGGGTCACTGAAGCTTTCTTT. This encodes CASSRIGVTEAFF.

The chain carries TRBV5-1 and TRBJ2-2, with D uncertain. Looked up from germline, CDR1 is SGHRS and CDR2 is YFSETQ. V was pared by 2 bases and J by 0 bases, with 11 bases between. The CDR3 covers 16 residues. CDR3 bases: TGCGCCAGCAGCTTCACCTCACCCGCGAACACCGGGGAGCTGTTTTTT. Amino acids: CASSFTSPANTGELFF.

The rearrangement links TRBV19 to TRBJ2-1; tentatively, D is TRBD2 (6 bases). Per the germline V gene, CDR1 is LNHDA and CDR2 is SQIVND (reference sequence). Deletions cut 5 bases from V and 5 bases from J, with 13 bases between. The CDR3 is 14 residues long. This chain's CDR3 is CASSDQAGDNEQFF. The CDR3 region has the DNA TGTGCCAGTAGTGACCAAGCGGGCGACAATGAGCAGTTCTTC.

This clone was seen only a few times. The chain recombines TRBV19 with TRBJ1-1; D uncertain. Trimming pared 3 bases from V and 4 bases from J, leaving 9 bases between. Germline CDR1 is LNHDA and CDR2 is SQIVND (reference sequence). The CDR3 covers 13 residues. The CDR3 coding sequence is TGTGCCAGTAGTATGTCAGCAGTCACTGAAGCTTTCTTT. It codes for CASSMSAVTEAFF.

This chain links TRBV5-1 with TRBJ2-7, with D unclear. Trimming left V 3 bases short and J 0 bases short, with 4 bases between. This CDR3 is built from 12 residues. The V gene's germline CDR1 is SGHRS and CDR2 YFSETQ. This CDR3 is CASSSISYEQYF. The DNA of the CDR3 is TGCGCCAGCAGCTCGATCTCCTACGAGCAGTACTTC.

This chain connects TRBV6-1 to TRBJ2-1; D unclear. Germline V gene lookup returns CDR1 MNHNS and CDR2 SASEGT. The CDR3 is 10 amino acids. V dropped 8 bases and J dropped 7 bases, with 6 bases sitting between them. CDR3 nucleotide sequence: TGTGCCAGCCGACGGAATGAGCAGTTCTTC. Translation: CASRRNEQFF.

The chain links TRBV7-2 to TRBJ1-5; D gene ambiguous. Germline loops: CDR1 SGHTA, CDR2 FQGNSA. The CDR3 sequence is 14 residues long. The V and J ends lost 3 bases and 2 bases respectively, with 8 bases between them. The DNA for the CDR3 is TGTGCCAGCAGCTTGTCGGGAGGCAATCAGCCCCAGCATTTT. This translates into CASSLSGGNQPQHF.

The chain recombines TRBV30 with TRBJ1-5; D is unresolved. The CDR3 contains 13 residues. In germline, CDR1 is GTSNPN, CDR2 SVGIG (reference sequence). With 3 bases removed from V and 6 bases from J, the gap between germline ends came to 12 bases. The CDR3 DNA follows: TGTGCCTGGAGGGGGAGTCCGGGTCAGCCCCAGCATTTT. This gives the protein CAWRGSPGQPQHF.

This rearrangement joins TRBV19 to TRBJ1-4, with TRBD1 identical over 9 bases. The length of the CDR3 is 15 residues. Unmatched junction bases numbered 9, after V lost 5 bases and J lost 8 bases. Germline V gives CDR1 LNHDA, CDR2 SQIVND (reference sequence). The CDR3 sequence is CASSSSGTGKEKLFF. The DNA of the CDR3 is TGTGCCAGTAGTTCATCCGGGACAGGGAAGGAAAAACTGTTTTTT.

V gene TRBV7-8 combines with J gene TRBJ1-4; unclear D gene. The ends were cut back, 5 bases at V and 11 bases at J, with 12 bases in the middle. CDR3 size: 12 residues. Germline V gene data show CDR1 as SGHVS and CDR2 as FQNEAQ. The CDR3 is CASSAGGRKLFF. In DNA form, the CDR3 reads TGTGCCAGCAGCGCTGGCGGGAGGAAACTGTTTTTT.

Here the CDR3 reads CASSRDRRSGELFF. CDR3 DNA sequence: TGTGCCAGTAGTCGGGACAGACGGTCCGGGGAGCTGTTTTTT. V and J are TRBV19 and TRBJ2-2, with TRBD1 matching 7 bases. V trimming: 5 bases; J trimming: 6 bases; junction bases outside the gene matches: 6. This CDR3 region has 14 residues. Germline CDR1 LNHDA, CDR2 SQIVND (reference sequence).

V gene TRBV18 combines with J gene TRBJ2-2; perhaps TRBD1 as D (5 bases). The germline V and J ends were trimmed by 3 bases and 3 bases, with 11 bases remaining between them. The CDR3 has 15 residues. Germline V CDR1 and CDR2: KGHSH, LQKENI. This CDR3 reads CASSPRQGDTGELFF. The CDR3 nucleotides read TGTGCCAGCTCACCTCGGCAAGGGGACACCGGGGAGCTGTTTTTT.

The rearrangement joins TRBV18 to TRBJ2-7; the match to TRBD1 covers 10 bases. Germline V CDR1 and CDR2: KGHSH, LQKENI. Trimming cost V 3 bases and J 2 bases; bases outside gene matches: 4. The length of the CDR3 is 15 residues. CDR3 DNA sequence: TGTGCCAGCTCACCCGTGGGACAGGGGCCCTACGAGCAGTACTTC. Residues: CASSPVGQGPYEQYF.

The CDR3 bases are TGTGCCAGTAGGGCTACGACAGGTATAGTCGGAAACACCATATATTTT. It specifies CASRATTGIVGNTIYF. This rearrangement joins TRBV19 to TRBJ1-3; possibly TRBD1 for D (6 bases). This CDR3 is 16 amino acids long. V dropped 6 bases and J dropped 4 bases, with 19 bases sitting between them. Germline CDR1 reads LNHDA; CDR2 reads SQIVND (reference sequence).

The chain has TRBV6-1 and TRBJ2-7, with TRBD2 as a possible D gene (6 bases). Germline CDR1 MNHNS, CDR2 SASEGT. CDR3 length: 15 residues. Trimming took 7 bases from V and 2 from J, leaving 18 bases between them. CDR3 amino acids: CASTRSGLSPYEQYF. The DNA of the CDR3 is TGTGCCAGCACTCGTAGCGGACTGAGTCCCTACGAGCAGTACTTC.

The chain combines TRBV7-8 with TRBJ2-1, with D possibly matching TRBD1 (5 bases). CDR3 size: 13 residues. Germline lookup yields CDR1 SGHVS and CDR2 FQNEAQ. V lost 4 bases to trimming and J lost 5 bases, with 9 bases between them. CDR3 nucleotide sequence: TGTGCCAGCAGCTCCCGACAGAACAATGAGCAGTTCTTC. This sequence encodes CASSSRQNNEQFF.